The rows below give T cell receptor beta chains drawn from one sample of a study of blood T cell repertoires in COVID-19. Method: immunoSEQ multiplex PCR; TCRdb's copy keeps in-frame clones and lacks some. The sample has 150,000 or so clones; more than 75% are singletons. The sequencing sample was made of PBMCs or T cells enriched from blood (not recorded which). The receptors here all came from a woman aged 50 to 60 who had recovered from COVID-19. The CDR3 runs from the conserved cysteine through the conserved F or W. A D gene is named only where the DNA matches it firmly. Clone size is stated in some rows and not others, as once, few, many or a class when expanded.

d_call j_call v_call clone_size cdr3_nt cdr3_aa
. TRBJ1-1 TRBV7-2 once TGTGCCAGCAGTCCGAGGGCTGCGGACACTGAAGCTTTCTTT CASSPRAADTEAFF
TRBD1 TRBJ2-2 TRBV4-1 once TGCGCCAGCAGCCCCTTAGGGACAGATATCACCGGGGAGCTGTTTTTT CASSPLGTDITGELFF
. TRBJ2-7 TRBV21-1 . TGTGCCAGCAGCAAATCAGACAGGGGATTCTCCTACGAGCAGTACTTC CASSKSDRGFSYEQYF
. TRBJ2-3 TRBV19 once TGTGCCAGTAGTGCCCTGACAAAGCCGGGGGCAGATACGCAGTATTTT CASSALTKPGADTQYF
. TRBJ2-3 TRBV5-1 . TGCGCCAGCAGCTTGGCTGGGCCAGATACGCAGTATTTT CASSLAGPDTQYF
. TRBJ2-7 TRBV27 . TGTGCCACCTCGAGGGGGGGCTCCTACGAGCAGTACTTC CATSRGGSYEQYF
. TRBJ2-3 TRBV9 . TGTGCCAGCAGTTATTCCGTAGCGTTCCCGACTGGCACAGATACGCAGTATTTT CASSYSVAFPTGTDTQYF
. TRBJ1-4 TRBV4-1 . TGCGCCAGCAGCCAAGGTACAGGGCTTGAAAAACTGTTTTTT CASSQGTGLEKLFF
TRBD1 TRBJ1-1 TRBV30 . TGTGCCTGGAGGCTAGACAGGGGGCTCACTGAAGCTTTCTTT CAWRLDRGLTEAFF
TRBD2 TRBJ2-1 TRBV19 . TGTGCCAGTAGTATTCGGCCTGGACTAGCGGGGGGGGTCTACAATGAGCAGTTCTTC CASSIRPGLAGGVYNEQFF
. TRBJ1-2 TRBV19 . TGTGCCAGTAGTACCTCCTATGGCTACACCTTC CASSTSYGYTF
TRBD1 TRBJ2-7 TRBV9 once TGTGCCAGCAGCCGAAGGAGTGGGACAGGGGGATGCGAGCAGTACTTC CASSRRSGTGGCEQYF
TRBD1 TRBJ2-2 TRBV15 . TGTGCCACCAGCGGGGGGTACAGGGGGGACACCGGGGAGCTGTTTTTT CATSGGYRGDTGELFF
. TRBJ2-7 TRBV7-8 . TGTGCCAGCAGCTTAGAAGGGGCGGGGCGGGTAGCCTACGAGCAGTACTTC CASSLEGAGRVAYEQYF
TRBD2 TRBJ2-3 TRBV2 . TGTGCCAGCACCCACGAGCGGGAGAGCACAGATACGCAGTATTTT CASTHERESTDTQYF
TRBD1 TRBJ2-7 TRBV19 . TGTGCCAGTAGTACCTACGGGACAGGGTACGACGAGCAGTACTTC CASSTYGTGYDEQYF
. TRBJ2-7 TRBV28 . TGTGCCAGCTGTAGGGTTGCGGGATTGTACGAGCAGTACTTC CASCRVAGLYEQYF
. TRBJ1-4 TRBV7-6 . TGTGCCAGCAGCTTAGGTCGGGGGACAACTAATGAAAAACTGTTTTTT CASSLGRGTTNEKLFF
TRBD1 TRBJ1-1 TRBV2 . TGTGCCAGCAGTCAGGAGGGGACAGGTGAAGCTTTCTTT CASSQEGTGEAFF
TRBD1 TRBJ1-4 TRBV19 . TGTGCCAGTAGTCCTCTCAGGGGGGAAAAACTGTTTTTT CASSPLRGEKLFF
. TRBJ1-2 TRBV6-2/TRBV6-3 . TGTGCCAGCAGCCCAGGGGCCGGCTACACCTTC CASSPGAGYTF
TRBD1 TRBJ2-5 TRBV18 . TGTGCCAGCTCACCGGGGACAGAAACCCCTCGGGGGACCCAGTACTTC CASSPGTETPRGTQYF
. TRBJ1-2 TRBV6-5 . TGTGCCAGCTTCAGGGCCGCATATGGCTACACCTTC CASFRAAYGYTF
TRBD1 TRBJ1-1 TRBV29-1 few TGCAGCGCGGGACAGAGGGAGAACACTGAAGCTTTCTTT CSAGQRENTEAFF
TRBD1 TRBJ1-6 TRBV30 . TGTGCCTGGACGTCAGACCGGACAGGTTATAATTCACCCCTCCACTTT CAWTSDRTGYNSPLHF
. TRBJ1-1 TRBV11-2 . TGTGCCAGCAGCTTAGTCGGTTACACTGAAGCTTTCTTT CASSLVGYTEAFF
TRBD2 TRBJ2-3 TRBV9 once TGTGCCAGCAGCCCCCCAGTAGCGGGAGCATCCGATACGCAGTATTTT CASSPPVAGASDTQYF
. TRBJ2-3 TRBV5-1 . TGCGCCAGCAGCTTGGAGCTAGCCGATACGCAGTATTTT CASSLELADTQYF
. TRBJ2-1 TRBV12-3/TRBV12-4 . TGTGCCAGCAGTTTGGGGGCTGGCAATGAGCAGTTCTTC CASSLGAGNEQFF
TRBD2 TRBJ2-1 TRBV28 . TGTGCCAGCAGTTTAGGGACTAGCGGGAGTCGGGAGCAGTTCTTC CASSLGTSGSREQFF
TRBD1 TRBJ2-2 TRBV4-3 . TGCGCCAGCAGCCCAGGGGACAGGGACACCGGGGAGCTGTTTTTT CASSPGDRDTGELFF
. TRBJ2-2 TRBV2 . TGTGCCAGCAGTGGCGTGAGGAACACCGGGGAGCTGTTTTTT CASSGVRNTGELFF
. TRBJ1-1 TRBV12-3/TRBV12-4 once TGTGCCAGCAGTTTCGGGGAGAACACTGAAGCTTTCTTT CASSFGENTEAFF
. TRBJ2-5 TRBV28 . TGTGCCAGCAGTTCCGGGACTGCATATGGGGAGACCCAGTACTTC CASSSGTAYGETQYF
TRBD1 TRBJ1-2 TRBV6-5 many TGTGCCAGCACCCCAGGGGGATGGGACTATGGCTACACCTTC CASTPGGWDYGYTF
TRBD1 TRBJ1-2 TRBV2 . TGTGCCAGCGGGGACAGGTATTATGGCTACACCTTC CASGDRYYGYTF
TRBD2 TRBJ2-3 TRBV29-1 . TGCAGCGTCTCAGGACTAGCGGGAGTTAATACGCAGTATTTT CSVSGLAGVNTQYF
TRBD1 TRBJ2-2 TRBV11-2 once TGTGCCAGCAGTCGAGGGACAGAACGAACCGGGGAGCTGTTTTTT CASSRGTERTGELFF
. TRBJ1-2 TRBV6-5 few TGTGCCAGCAGTCTGGCAGGGGCGGACTATGGCTACACCTTC CASSLAGADYGYTF